The clone carrying this TCR beta chain was seen repeatedly, ten times or more. The target antigen is unknown. TCRdb re-analysed the 5' RACE reads in MiXCR, keeping a single row per CDR3 protein. The sample contains some 16,000 distinct CDR3 sequences, 7% to 10% of which appear only once. The data were obtained in a study of CD8 T cells in ankylosing spondylitis. Overall study findings and caveats: Prior literature has documented some motif variants in synovial fluid and blood from reactive arthritis. Reportedly, disease-linked clones are significantly enriched in ankylosing spondylitis patients' matched synovial fluid.

The CDR3 totals 15 residues. V was pared by 0 bases and J by 3 bases, with 12 bases between. Germline loops: CDR1 DFQATT, CDR2 SNEGSKA (reference sequence). V gene TRBV20-1 combines with J gene TRBJ1-3; D remains unclear. The TCR sequence derives from a male donor with ankylosing spondylitis or in good health (not recorded which). Sequenced material: blood. The chain's CDR3 is CSARDRYGGGNTIYF. CDR3 sequence (DNA): TGCAGTGCTAGAGATCGTTACGGAGGTGGAAACACCATATATTTT.